The 4 T cell receptor beta chains below were found in one sample sequenced in a study of cytomegalovirus exposure and HLA in healthy donors. Researchers ran the PCR with 60 Vbeta and 13 Jbeta primers. Clones were sequenced by immunoSEQ multiplex PCR, and TCRdb holds only the in-frame ones, with some missing. The repertoire holds some 150,000 clones, with less than 80% as singletons. Sequencing input: PBMCs. The source of these receptors is a man aged 50-59 years in good health and CMV-seropositive.

V and J are TRBV4-2 and TRBJ2-3; D is perhaps TRBD2 (6 bases). The CDR3 loop spans 16 amino acids. V was cut by 4 bases and J by 2 bases, with 16 bases left in between. In germline, CDR1 is LGHNA, CDR2 YNFKEQ. The CDR3 region has the DNA TGTGCCAGCAGCCGGGAAGTAGCGGATAACACAGATACGCAGTATTTT. Translating gives CASSREVADNTDTQYF.

The V gene is TRBV11-3, the J gene TRBJ1-1; TRBD1 might be the D (6 bases). The CDR3 is made up of 13 amino acids. Germline loops: CDR1 SGHNT, CDR2 YENEEA. The V and J ends lost 5 bases and 7 bases respectively, with 14 bases between them. Written as DNA, the CDR3 is TGTGCCAGCAGCGCGGGGGCAGGAGATGAAGCTTTCTTT. This translates into CASSAGAGDEAFF.

This chain joins TRBV4-3 and TRBJ2-3; TRBD2 matches at 8 bases. Germline assignment: CDR1 LGHNA and CDR2 YSLEER. The CDR3 is 16 residues long. Trimming at V came to 4 bases and at J to 3 bases, leaving 9 bases not matched to a gene. The CDR3 spells CASSPGGGRRTDTQYF. CDR3 nucleotides: TGCGCCAGCAGCCCCGGTGGCGGGAGGAGGACAGATACGCAGTATTTT.

V usage is TRBV7-8 and J usage is TRBJ1-1; TRBD1 matches 7 bases. V gave up 4 bases and J gave up 1 base; unmatched junction bases: 6. Germline-derived CDR1 and CDR2 are SGHVS and FQNEAQ. The CDR3 contains 15 residues. The CDR3 DNA follows: TGTGCCAGCAGCTCCCGGACAGGATCGAACACTGAAGCTTTCTTT. Translation gives CASSSRTGSNTEAFF.